Below, 8 T cell receptor beta chains from the same sample are listed, as sequenced in a study of T-cell memory formation after mild COVID-19. TCRdb ran MiXCR on the 5' RACE reads and lists one entry per CDR3 protein. This sample has tens of thousands of distinct CDR3 sequences, with around 17% found just once. Sequencing used PBMCs or a T cell subset sorted from them (not recorded which). The source is an adult woman who had mild COVID-19 (a few samples of this study predate the infection). Cell type and time point are not known.

V is TRBV7-6 and J is TRBJ2-7; D is unclear. CDR1 is SGHVS and CDR2 is FNYEAQ in the germline V gene. The CDR3 spans 14 residues. Deletions cut 1 base from V and 10 bases from J, with 17 bases between. CDR3 in amino acids: CASSLVLGGRAQYF. CDR3 nucleotide sequence: TGTGCCAGCAGCTTAGTTCTGGGCGGTCGAGCACAGTACTTC.

The chain recombines TRBV7-6 with TRBJ2-6, with 7 bases aligning to TRBD2. Losses at the gene ends were 2 bases for V and 4 bases for J; bases not matched to a gene: 17. The CDR3 is 20 amino acids. In germline, CDR1 is SGHVS, CDR2 FNYEAQ. The CDR3 here is CASSLTPARGDRGGANVLTF. Written as DNA, the CDR3 is TGTGCCAGCAGCTTAACCCCCGCCCGGGGGGACCGGGGAGGGGCCAACGTCCTGACTTTC.

The sample holds a few counts of this clonotype. The rearrangement links TRBV7-9 to TRBJ2-5; D uncertain. Between the trimmed V and J ends, which lost 4 bases and 4 bases, there was a span of 7 bases. This CDR3 is built from 12 residues. Germline-derived CDR1 and CDR2 are SEHNR and FQNEAQ (reference sequence). CDR3 residues: CASSSVSETQYF. The CDR3 DNA reads as TGTGCCAGCAGCTCAGTCTCAGAGACCCAGTACTTC.

The chain is built from TRBV5-1 and TRBJ2-7; tentatively, D is TRBD2 (5 bases). Per germline, CDR1 SGHRS and CDR2 YFSETQ. The CDR3 runs to 13 residues. Trimming removed 3 bases at V and 3 bases at J, with 10 bases between. DNA for the CDR3: TGCGCCAGCAGCTGGGGAGCCCTCTACGAGCAGTACTTC. It encodes CASSWGALYEQYF. Full variable domain (outside the CDR3, taken from reference TRBV5-1 and TRBJ2-7): KAGVTQTPRYLIKTRGQQVTLSCSPISGHRSVSWYQQTPGQGLQFLFEYFSETQRNKGNFPGRFSGRQFSNSRSEMNVSTLELGDSALYLCASSWGALYEQYFGPGTRLTVT.

The CDR3 here is CASTRTGGILNYGYTF. In DNA form, the CDR3 reads TGTGCCAGCACCCGGACAGGGGGTATTCTTAACTATGGCTACACCTTC. The chain carries TRBV6-6 and TRBJ1-2, with 10 positions matching TRBD1. Germline V gene lookup returns CDR1 MNHNY and CDR2 SVGAGI (reference sequence). The CDR3 has 16 residues. V lost 7 bases, J lost 1 base, and 9 bases stayed unmatched.

This sequence joins TRBV28 and TRBJ2-5; D is tentatively TRBD1 or TRBD2 (5 bases each). This CDR3 has 15 amino acids. In germline, CDR1 is MDHEN, CDR2 SYDVKM. The V end was cut by 3 bases, the J end by 4 bases, with 15 bases between. CDR3 bases: TGTGCCAGCAGTTTGAGGGCTAGAAGGGGAGAGACCCAGTACTTC. It codes for CASSLRARRGETQYF.

This rearrangement joins TRBV5-5 to TRBJ2-7, with TRBD2 as a possible D gene (6 bases). This CDR3 contains 16 residues. Germline assignment: CDR1 SGHKS and CDR2 YYEKEE (reference sequence). The V gene lost 0 bases and the J gene lost 2 bases, with 15 bases spanning the gap. CDR3 DNA sequence: TGTGCCAGCAGCTTGGGAATGGACTACCCGACCTACGAGCAGTACTTC. Protein product: CASSLGMDYPTYEQYF.

This clonotype was found a few times. The V gene is TRBV9, the J gene TRBJ2-7, with TRBD1 matching 9 bases. The CDR3 is 16 residues long. Germline CDR1 and CDR2: SGDLS and YYNGEE. The V and J ends lost 4 bases and 4 bases, in that order; junction bases with no gene match: 12. This CDR3 reads CASSLGEDRGSYEQYF. Written as DNA, the CDR3 is TGTGCCAGCAGCTTGGGGGAGGACAGGGGCTCATACGAGCAGTACTTC. Full variable domain (rest looked up from reference TRBV9 and TRBJ2-7): DSGVTQTPKHLITATGQRVTLRCSPRSGDLSVYWYQQSLDQGLQFLIQYYNGEERAKGNILERFSAQQFPDLHSELNLSSLELGDSALYFCASSLGEDRGSYEQYFGPGTRLTVT.